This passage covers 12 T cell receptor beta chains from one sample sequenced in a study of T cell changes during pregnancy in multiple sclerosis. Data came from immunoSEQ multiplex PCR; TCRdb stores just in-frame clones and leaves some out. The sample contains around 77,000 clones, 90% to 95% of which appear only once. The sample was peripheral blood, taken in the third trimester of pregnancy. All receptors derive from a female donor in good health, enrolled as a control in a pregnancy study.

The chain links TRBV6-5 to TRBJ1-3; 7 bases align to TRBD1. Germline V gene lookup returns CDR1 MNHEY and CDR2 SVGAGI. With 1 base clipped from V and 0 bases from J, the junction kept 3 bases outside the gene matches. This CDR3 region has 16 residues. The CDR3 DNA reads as TGTGCCAGCAGTTACTGGGACAGACGCTCTGGAAACACCATATATTTT. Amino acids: CASSYWDRRSGNTIYF.

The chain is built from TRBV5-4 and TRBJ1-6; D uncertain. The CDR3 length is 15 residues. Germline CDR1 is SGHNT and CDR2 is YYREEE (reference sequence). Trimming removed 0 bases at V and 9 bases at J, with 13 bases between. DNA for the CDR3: TGTGCCAGCAGCTTGGAGGAGGGTTTAAGTTCACCCCTCCACTTT. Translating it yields CASSLEEGLSSPLHF.

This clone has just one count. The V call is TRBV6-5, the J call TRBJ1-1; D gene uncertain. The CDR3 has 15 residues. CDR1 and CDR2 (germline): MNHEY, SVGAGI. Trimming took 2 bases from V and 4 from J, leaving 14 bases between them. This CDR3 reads CASSYGRSGSTEAFF. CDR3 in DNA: TGTGCCAGCAGTTACGGACGATCCGGGAGCACTGAAGCTTTCTTT.

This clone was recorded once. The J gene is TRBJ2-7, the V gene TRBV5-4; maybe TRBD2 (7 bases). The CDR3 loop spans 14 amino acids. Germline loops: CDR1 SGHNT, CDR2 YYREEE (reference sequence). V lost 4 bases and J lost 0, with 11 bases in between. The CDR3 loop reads CASSGGGSSYEQYF. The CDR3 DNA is TGTGCCAGCAGCGGGGGCGGGAGCTCCTACGAGCAGTACTTC.

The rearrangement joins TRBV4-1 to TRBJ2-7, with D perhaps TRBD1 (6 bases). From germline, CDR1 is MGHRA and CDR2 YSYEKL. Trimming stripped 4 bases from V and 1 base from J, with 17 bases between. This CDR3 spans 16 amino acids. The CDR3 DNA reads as TGCGCCAGCAGCCTGGCTCGGGACACCCTTTCCTACGAGCAGTACTTC. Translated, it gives CASSLARDTLSYEQYF.

The DNA of the CDR3 is TGCGCCAGCAGTGAGCGGGCGGGGGGAGGTAGCAATCAGCCCCAGCATTTT. It specifies CASSERAGGGSNQPQHF. The chain is built from TRBV10-2 and TRBJ1-5, with a possible D match to TRBD1 (5 bases). The CDR3 spans 17 residues. Germline V gives CDR1 WSHSY, CDR2 SAAADI. V dropped 2 bases and J dropped 0 bases, with 14 bases sitting between them.

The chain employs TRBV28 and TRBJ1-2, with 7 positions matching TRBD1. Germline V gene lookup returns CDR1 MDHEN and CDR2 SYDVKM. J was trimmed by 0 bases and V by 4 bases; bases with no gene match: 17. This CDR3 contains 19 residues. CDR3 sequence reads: CASSSFSLGTDGSNYGYTF. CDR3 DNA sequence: TGTGCCAGCAGTTCTTTTTCTTTAGGGACAGATGGATCTAACTATGGCTACACCTTC.

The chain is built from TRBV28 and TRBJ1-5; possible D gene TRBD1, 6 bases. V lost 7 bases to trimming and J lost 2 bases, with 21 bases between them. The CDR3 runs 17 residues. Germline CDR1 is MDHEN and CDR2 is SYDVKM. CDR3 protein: CASTLDRGRGGNQPQHF. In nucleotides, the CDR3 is TGTGCCAGCACTCTAGATAGGGGGAGGGGAGGCAATCAGCCCCAGCATTTT.

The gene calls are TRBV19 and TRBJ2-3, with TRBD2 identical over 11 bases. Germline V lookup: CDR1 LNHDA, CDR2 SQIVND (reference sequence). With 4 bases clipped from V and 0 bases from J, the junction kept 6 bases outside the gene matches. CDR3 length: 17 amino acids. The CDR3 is CASSNSGGAVSTDTQYF. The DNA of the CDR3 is TGTGCCAGTAGTAATAGCGGGGGGGCTGTGAGCACAGATACGCAGTATTTT.

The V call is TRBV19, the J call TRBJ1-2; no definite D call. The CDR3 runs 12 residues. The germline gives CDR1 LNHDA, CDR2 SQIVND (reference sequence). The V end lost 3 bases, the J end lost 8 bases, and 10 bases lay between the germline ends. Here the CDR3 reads CASSMLADGYTF. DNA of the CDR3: TGTGCCAGTAGTATGTTAGCTGACGGCTACACCTTC.

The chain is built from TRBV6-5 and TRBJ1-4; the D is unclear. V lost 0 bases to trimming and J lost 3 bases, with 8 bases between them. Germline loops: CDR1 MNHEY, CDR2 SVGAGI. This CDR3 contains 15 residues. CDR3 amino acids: CASSYSNQANEKLFF. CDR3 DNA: TGTGCCAGCAGTTACTCTAACCAGGCTAATGAAAAACTGTTTTTT.

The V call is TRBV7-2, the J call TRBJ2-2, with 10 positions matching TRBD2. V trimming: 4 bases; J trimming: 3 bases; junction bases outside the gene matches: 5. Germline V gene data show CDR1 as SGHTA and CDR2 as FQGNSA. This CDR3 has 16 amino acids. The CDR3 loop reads CASSSPGLAYTGELFF. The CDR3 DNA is TGTGCCAGCAGCTCACCGGGACTAGCGTACACCGGGGAGCTGTTTTTT. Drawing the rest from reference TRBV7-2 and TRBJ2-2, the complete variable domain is GAGVSQSPSNKVTEKGKDVELRCDPISGHTALYWYRQSLGQGLEFLIYFQGNSAPDKSGLPSDRFSAERTGGSVSTLTIQRTQQEDSAVYLCASSSPGLAYTGELFFGEGSRLTVL.